This record looks at one TCR beta chain sequence and its context. Its antigen specificity is not known. Base qualities are missing; no much larger clone stands one base away. Trimming accounts for 3 bases at V and 4 bases at J, while the number of junction bases matched to no gene is 12. The germline V gene supplies CDR1 SQVTM and CDR2 ANQGSEA. Reading from cysteine to phenylalanine, the CDR3 counts 17 amino acids. Kept here is only the CDR3 DNA, which spans 51 bases and is read in frame from base 1. The sample comes from a study of CD8+ T cells in alopecia areata listed by TCRdb under 2018. As for the study more broadly: Treated patients were enrolled in an open-label pilot trial of oral tofacitinib, 5 to 10 mg twice daily, for moderate-to-severe alopecia areata. The study used high-throughput TCRbeta sequencing to examine T cell clonal expansion in alopecia areata, in both the C3H/HeJ mouse model and human patients. Scalp clonality was compared across normal scalp (n=4), patchy alopecia areata scalp (n=8), and alopecia totalis/universalis scalp (n=8). RNA was obtained with the PAXgene miRNA kit for fixed scalp, the miRNeasy kit for PBMCs, and the RNeasy kit for mouse skin. TCRbeta CDR3 regions were amplified by immunoSEQ multiplex PCR using 35 Vbeta forward and 13 Jbeta reverse primers. Scalp tissue and sorted CD4+ and CD8+ peripheral blood T cells from patchy and totalis/universalis alopecia areata patients and from healthy controls were covered by human TCRbeta sequencing. Patients received tofacitinib for 6 to 18 months and were then followed off drug for 6 months to check for delayed response and recurrence. Biopsies were taken from tofacitinib-treated patients at baseline and again at 4 and 24 weeks into treatment, and several of those patients also had a later scalp biopsy. Paper-wide results and their limitations: Lesional scalp, especially in alopecia totalis/universalis, showed higher clonality and more expanded CD8+ clones than normal scalp, suggesting antigenic drive. Resident alphabeta T cells in normal human skin are also sequenced, complicating scalp TCR repertoire analysis, unlike mouse skin dominated by gammadelta T cells. Shared TCR sequences between patients were less evident than in mice, which may be partly attributable to HLA diversity in the patient population.

The sample's time point label, in plain terms: baseline before oral tofacitinib. Lesional scalp punch biopsies and peripheral blood were collected from alopecia areata patients. PBMCs were isolated by density centrifugation and stained for CD3, CD4 and CD8, and CD4+ and CD8+ T cells were sorted on a FACSAria. Library creation used the immunoSEQ multiplex PCR assay. RNA was extracted from all samples and reverse transcribed into cDNA, which served as template for TCR sequencing. First-strand cDNA was synthesized with SuperScript III using a 2:1 mix of oligo-dT and random hexamers. Amplification bias was assessed with a synthetic immune receptor repertoire, and residual bias was removed computationally. The authors' pipeline ran thus. Raw reads were preprocessed for error removal, and CDR3 was defined according to IMGT conventions as running from the conserved cysteine to phenylalanine. Clonality was computed by normalizing Shannon entropy by log2 of the number of productive unique TCRs and subtracting the result from 1. Whether each scalp clone was CD4 or CD8 was inferred by checking scalp TCRbeta sequences against the CD4 and CD8 repertoires from sorted blood. In its TCRdb copy, this immuneACCESS table keeps in-frame sequences only and misses some clones. Where compared with another copy, unresolved V genes explain less than half of these, and the others have no known cause. The DNA gave D and trimming, while V, J and clone size come from that table. In this sample the table shows some 150,000 clones, less than 80% of which occur a single time. Around 10% of the sample is taken by the ten largest.

This sequence originates from a human donor with alopecia areata. The chain is encoded by TRBV29-1 joined to TRBJ2-1, with 10 bases aligning to TRBD2. The sequencing here drew on CD8+ T cells sorted from blood, taken at week 0. The nucleotide sequence is given as TGCAGCGTTGACGTGGGACTAGCGCCCACGGGGTACAATGAGCAGTTCTTC. Translated, this gives CSVDVGLAPTGYNEQFF.